Below, 32 T cell receptor beta chains from the same sample are listed, as sequenced in a study of blood T cell repertoires in COVID-19. Profiled with immunoSEQ multiplex PCR; TCRdb holds only in-frame clones, not every one. The sample yields about 120,000 clones, more than 75% seen once. Sequencing used peripheral blood. These receptor sequences come from a man aged 55 to 70 with acute or convalescent COVID-19.

The genes are TRBV29-1 and TRBJ1-1, with TRBD1 matching over 7 bases. Looked up from germline, CDR1 is SQVTM and CDR2 is ANQGSEA. The CDR3 is 13 residues long. V gave up 6 bases and J gave up 2 bases; unmatched junction bases: 6. The CDR3 DNA sequence: TGCAGCGTATTGGGACAGTCCAACACTGAAGCTTTCTTT. Its protein is CSVLGQSNTEAFF.

The chain couples TRBV3-1 (or the pseudogene TRBV3-2) to TRBJ2-7; possible D gene TRBD2, 6 bases. The CDR3 is made up of 13 amino acids. Trimming pared 7 bases from V and 5 bases from J, leaving 15 bases between. CDR1 LGHDT and CDR2 YNNKEL come from the germline V gene (reference sequence). The CDR3 DNA sequence: TGTGCCAGCATGCTGTCTCCGGGAGACGAGCAGTACTTC. It codes for CASMLSPGDEQYF.

The CDR3 DNA is TGTGCCAGCAGCTATCCGGGACAGTCTACAGAGACCCAGTACTTC. It codes for CASSYPGQSTETQYF. The gene calls are TRBV7-9 and TRBJ2-5; 7 nucleotides agree with TRBD1. The V gene's germline CDR1 is SEHNR and CDR2 FQNEAQ (reference sequence). The ends lost 4 bases at V and 4 bases at J; junction bases unmatched: 9. The CDR3 runs 15 residues.

J is TRBJ2-3 and V is TRBV7-6; 7 positions agree with TRBD2. V shed 2 bases, J shed 1 base, and the junction held 3 bases outside the gene matches. The CDR3 is made up of 15 amino acids. CDR1 is SGHVS, CDR2 FNYEAQ, per germline. CDR3 coding DNA: TGTGCCAGCAGCTTACTGGCGGGAGGCACAGATACGCAGTATTTT. This sequence encodes CASSLLAGGTDTQYF. The entire variable domain, with the rest obtained from reference TRBV7-6 and TRBJ2-3, is as follows: GAGVSQSPRYKVTKRGQDVALRCDPISGHVSLYWYRQALGQGPEFLTYFNYEAQQDKSGLPNDRFSAERPEGSISTLTIQRTEQRDSAMYRCASSLLAGGTDTQYFGPGTRLTVL.

The chain joins TRBV3-1 (or the pseudogene TRBV3-2) to TRBJ2-7, with TRBD2 as a possible D gene (5 bases). The CDR3 runs to 16 residues. Germline V gene lookup returns CDR1 LGHDT and CDR2 YNNKEL (reference sequence). V lost 4 bases, J lost 7 bases, and 23 bases lay in between. CDR3 residues: CASSLYRATGPGEQYF. Here the CDR3 DNA reads TGTGCCAGCAGCCTATATCGCGCGACCGGCCCGGGGGAGCAGTACTTC.

The chain employs TRBV2 and TRBJ2-1; 7 bases line up with TRBD2. The CDR3 has 14 amino acids. V shed 8 bases, J shed 2 bases, and the junction held 6 bases outside the gene matches. From germline, CDR1 is SNHLY and CDR2 FYNNEI. CDR3 nucleotides: TGTGCCAGCGGGGGGGACCCGACCTACAATGAGCAGTTCTTC. It codes for CASGGDPTYNEQFF. Full variable domain (remainder filled in from reference TRBV2 and TRBJ2-1): EPEVTQTPSHQVTQMGQEVILRCVPISNHLYFYWYRQILGQKVEFLVSFYNNEISEKSEIFDDQFSVERPDGSNFTLKIRSTKLEDSAMYFCASGGDPTYNEQFFGPGTRLTVL.

This clone was picked up a small number of times. The chain links TRBV5-4 to TRBJ2-7, with a possible D match to TRBD1 (6 bases). This CDR3 comprises 15 residues. Germline V lookup: CDR1 SGHNT, CDR2 YYREEE (reference sequence). V was pared by 0 bases and J by 4 bases, with 14 bases between. CDR3: CASSLGAGEGYEQYF. CDR3 DNA: TGTGCCAGCAGCTTGGGGGCAGGGGAAGGGTACGAGCAGTACTTC.

The chain joins TRBV4-3 to TRBJ1-6, with 11 bases identical to TRBD1. Germline V gives CDR1 LGHNA, CDR2 YSLEER. This CDR3 is built from 16 residues. The V gene end was trimmed by 0 bases and the J gene end by 10 bases; junction bases not matched to a gene: 5. CDR3 in amino acids: CASSQETGTGGSPLHF. The CDR3 DNA follows: TGCGCCAGCAGCCAAGAAACGGGGACAGGGGGGTCACCCCTCCACTTT.

The chain recombines TRBV6-5 with TRBJ2-7, with 8 positions matching TRBD2. The CDR3 sequence is 16 residues long. The germline V gene encodes CDR1 MNHEY and CDR2 SVGAGI. V was clipped by 0 bases and J by 5 bases; unmatched bases: 9. The CDR3 DNA reads TGTGCCAGCAGTTACTCTGGCGGGACTAGGTACCACGAGCAGTACTTC. This encodes CASSYSGGTRYHEQYF.

Worth noting for this clone: The junction departs from the called germline gene at one end, perhaps through a read error. This chain links TRBV9 with TRBJ2-1; 13 positions agree with TRBD2. CDR1 is SGDLS and CDR2 is YYNGEE in the germline V gene. The CDR3 is 18 residues long. CDR3 bases: TGTGCCAGCAGCGTAGCGGGGACTAGCGGGACCCTCTACGATGAGCAGTTCTTC. Its protein product is CASSVAGTSGTLYDEQFF.

The V and J genes are TRBV2 and TRBJ2-1; no reliable D call. This CDR3 is 15 amino acids long. The V gene's germline CDR1 is SNHLY and CDR2 FYNNEI. V was cut by 3 bases and J by 3 bases, with 12 bases left in between. The CDR3 loop reads CASSDERRNYNEQFF. The CDR3 nucleotides read TGTGCCAGCAGTGACGAGAGGCGGAACTACAATGAGCAGTTCTTC.

The chain recombines TRBV2 with TRBJ2-3; 9 bases match TRBD2. CDR1 and CDR2 from the germline V gene are SNHLY and FYNNEI. The trim removed 6 bases at V and 1 base at J, leaving 5 bases unmatched. The CDR3 extends over 15 amino acids. The CDR3 sequence: CASSPSGVGTDTQYF. In DNA form, the CDR3 reads TGTGCCAGCAGCCCTAGCGGGGTGGGCACAGATACGCAGTATTTT.

The gene calls are TRBV2 and TRBJ1-1; D might be TRBD1 (5 bases). V was trimmed by 6 bases and J by 5 bases, leaving 16 bases between them. Looked up from germline, CDR1 is SNHLY and CDR2 is FYNNEI. The CDR3 extends over 14 amino acids. CDR3 amino acids: CASSLLGGGTEAFF. Written as DNA, the CDR3 is TGTGCCAGCAGCCTTCTGGGGGGTGGAACTGAAGCTTTCTTT.

V gene TRBV6-2 or TRBV6-3 combines with J gene TRBJ2-7; 9 bases line up with TRBD1. V lost 6 bases to trimming and J lost 4 bases; unmatched junction nucleotides: 10. Looked up from germline, CDR1 is MNHEY and CDR2 is SVGEGT. The CDR3 has 15 amino acids. The CDR3 protein is CASSPGTGYEYEQYF. The CDR3, as DNA: TGTGCCAGCAGCCCCGGGACAGGGTACGAGTACGAGCAGTACTTC.

The rearrangement links TRBV5-8 to TRBJ1-3; no reliable D call. From germline, CDR1 is SGHTS and CDR2 YDEGEE. Trimming removed 2 bases from V and 4 bases from J, with 7 bases in between. The CDR3 spans 13 residues. In DNA form, the CDR3 reads TGTGCCAGCAGCTTACGGTCCGGAAACACCATATATTTT. Protein sequence: CASSLRSGNTIYF.

This chain joins TRBV11-3 and TRBJ2-2, with 9 bases identical to TRBD1. The length of the CDR3 is 16 residues. Germline V gives CDR1 SGHNT, CDR2 YENEEA. The J segment lost 3 bases and the V segment lost 5 bases, leaving 7 bases of the junction unmatched. This CDR3 reads CASSLRDREDTGELFF. Written as DNA, the CDR3 is TGTGCCAGCAGCCTCCGGGACAGGGAGGACACCGGGGAGCTGTTTTTT.

This sequence joins TRBV30 and TRBJ1-5, with 7 bases matching TRBD1. V shed 5 bases, J shed 7 bases, and the junction held 8 bases outside the gene matches. The CDR3 totals 13 residues. Germline CDR1 GTSNPN, CDR2 SVGIG (reference sequence). This chain's CDR3 is CAWPNRGGQPQHF. DNA of the CDR3: TGTGCCTGGCCCAACAGGGGCGGGCAGCCCCAGCATTTT.

The rearrangement uses TRBV9 and TRBJ2-2; no firm D call. Germline CDR1 reads SGDLS; CDR2 reads YYNGEE. CDR3 length: 12 residues. The ends were cut back, 1 base at V and 7 bases at J, with 5 bases in the middle. CDR3 sequence (DNA): TGTGCCAGCAGCGTAACGGTCGGGGAGCTGTTTTTT. Protein sequence: CASSVTVGELFF.

The chain recombines TRBV7-6 with TRBJ1-1; D call uncertain. With 1 base removed from V and 4 bases from J, the gap between germline ends came to 16 bases. The CDR3 is 16 residues long. Germline assignment: CDR1 SGHVS and CDR2 FNYEAQ. The CDR3 DNA sequence: TGTGCCAGCAGCTTAGAAGTGACGGGTCTGGGCACTGAAGCTTTCTTT. Translation: CASSLEVTGLGTEAFF.

The rearrangement links TRBV30 to TRBJ1-1; TRBD1 might be the D (6 bases). Germline V CDR1 and CDR2: GTSNPN, SVGIG (reference sequence). This CDR3 has 13 amino acids. Trimming stripped 1 base from V and 1 base from J, with 7 bases between. As DNA, the CDR3 is TGTGCCTGGAGTGGACAGGCGAACACTGAAGCTTTCTTT. Its translation is CAWSGQANTEAFF.

The chain couples TRBV28 to TRBJ2-3; tentative D call: TRBD2 (6 bases). Germline assignment: CDR1 MDHEN and CDR2 SYDVKM. Deletions cut 3 bases from V and 1 base from J, with 11 bases between. The length of the CDR3 is 15 residues. This CDR3 reads CASSFFASGTDTQYF. Written as DNA, the CDR3 is TGTGCCAGCAGTTTTTTTGCTAGCGGCACAGATACGCAGTATTTT. The full variable domain, with the rest looked up from reference TRBV28 and TRBJ2-3, is DVKVTQSSRYLVKRTGEKVFLECVQDMDHENMFWYRQDPGLGLRLIYFSYDVKMKEKGDIPEGYSVSREKKERFSLILESASTNQTSMYLCASSFFASGTDTQYFGPGTRLTVL.

This clone was counted a few times. The rearrangement links TRBV7-9 to TRBJ2-5, with TRBD1 as a possible D gene (5 bases). CDR3 length: 14 amino acids. Germline lookup yields CDR1 SEHNR and CDR2 FQNEAQ (reference sequence). V was clipped by 1 base and J by 5 bases, with 11 bases between them. The CDR3 region is CASSLEAGWETQYF. The CDR3 bases are TGTGCCAGCAGCTTAGAGGCAGGGTGGGAGACCCAGTACTTC.

The DNA for the CDR3 is TGTGCCAGCAGCCCCCGTTTGGGGAGCCCTGGGGATTCACCCCTCCACTTT. The encoded protein is CASSPRLGSPGDSPLHF. V is TRBV6-2 or TRBV6-3 and J is TRBJ1-6; D call uncertain. This CDR3 is 17 amino acids long. Trimming shortened V by 6 bases and J by 8 bases, and 23 bases separated the two germline ends. The germline gives CDR1 MNHEY, CDR2 SVGEGT.

V gene TRBV7-9 combines with J gene TRBJ2-5; 13 nucleotides align to TRBD2. The V and J ends lost 5 bases and 5 bases, in that order; junction bases with no gene match: 2. Germline V gives CDR1 SEHNR, CDR2 FQNEAQ (reference sequence). This CDR3 is 14 amino acids long. CDR3 nucleotides: TGTGCCAGCAGCGTGACTAGCGGGGGGGAGACCCAGTACTTC. As protein: CASSVTSGGETQYF.

This clone is a singleton in its sample. The chain combines TRBV27 with TRBJ2-7; TRBD1 aligns across 9 bases. The trim removed 8 bases at V and 4 bases at J, leaving 12 bases unmatched. CDR3 size: 15 residues. The V gene's germline CDR1 is MNHEY and CDR2 SMNVEV (reference sequence). DNA of the CDR3: TGTGCCAGCCCATTACCGGGACAGGGTTATTACGAGCAGTACTTC. It encodes CASPLPGQGYYEQYF.

The chain uses TRBV6-5 and TRBJ2-7, with 9 positions matching TRBD1. Germline-derived CDR1 and CDR2 are MNHEY and SVGAGI. This CDR3 has 15 amino acids. The ends lost 5 bases at V and 4 bases at J; junction bases unmatched: 9. CDR3 sequence: CASSRPGQGLYEQYF. CDR3 DNA sequence: TGTGCCAGCAGTCGGCCGGGACAGGGCCTTTACGAGCAGTACTTC.

The chain couples TRBV24-1 to TRBJ2-5, with D tentatively TRBD2 (6 bases). There are 14 residues in the CDR3. Trimming removed 9 bases from V and 2 bases from J, with 15 bases in between. The germline gives CDR1 KGHDR, CDR2 SFDVKD. The CDR3 nucleotides are TGTGCCACCGGGGGGACGCTCCAACAAGAGACCCAGTACTTC. It yields the protein CATGGTLQQETQYF.

This chain uses TRBV12-3 or TRBV12-4 with TRBJ2-1; D is perhaps TRBD2 (7 bases). The CDR3 spans 12 residues. V was cut by 3 bases and J by 9 bases, with 9 bases left in between. This CDR3 reads CASSLGGPEQFF. The CDR3 coding sequence is TGTGCCAGCAGTTTGGGGGGGCCTGAGCAGTTCTTC.

The genes are TRBV10-3 and TRBJ2-4; weak D call: TRBD2 (6 bases). V lost 2 bases, J lost 8 bases, and 10 bases lay in between. The CDR3 length is 13 residues. The V gene's germline CDR1 is ENHRY and CDR2 SYGVKD. The CDR3 DNA sequence: TGTGCCATCAGTGAGCTCTCGGGGGACATTCAGTACTTC. It yields the protein CAISELSGDIQYF.

This chain connects TRBV15 to TRBJ1-2, with 7 nucleotides matching TRBD1. CDR3 length: 15 residues. The V gene end was trimmed by 1 base and the J gene end by 0 bases; junction bases not matched to a gene: 2. Germline loops: CDR1 LNHNV, CDR2 YYDKDF (reference sequence). CDR3 coding DNA: TGTGCCACCAGCAGAGGGGACAGCTCTAACTATGGCTACACCTTC. As protein: CATSRGDSSNYGYTF.

This clone was counted only a few times. This rearrangement joins TRBV14 to TRBJ2-5; tentatively, D is TRBD1 (5 bases). The CDR3 covers 13 residues. Germline CDR1 and CDR2: SGHDN and FVKESK. V was pared by 1 base and J by 5 bases, with 8 bases between. CDR3 residues: CASSQASGETQYF. DNA of the CDR3: TGTGCCAGCAGCCAAGCCTCAGGGGAGACCCAGTACTTC. Supplemented by reference TRBV14 and TRBJ2-5, the full variable domain reads EAGVTQFPSHSVIEKGQTVTLRCDPISGHDNLYWYRRVMGKEIKFLLHFVKESKQDESGMPNNRFLAERTGGTYSTLKVQPAELEDSGVYFCASSQASGETQYFGPGTRLLVL.

This clone was recorded only once. V usage is TRBV28 and J usage is TRBJ1-6; possible D gene TRBD1, 6 bases. V lost 9 bases and J 6 bases, leaving 15 bases between the germline ends. The CDR3 runs to 14 residues. The germline V gene has CDR1 MDHEN and CDR2 SYDVKM. The CDR3 bases are TGTGCCAGTCTGGGGGCGCCCGGTAATTCACCCCTCCACTTT. Translating gives CASLGAPGNSPLHF.